Listed here are 24 T cell receptor beta chains from one sample, sequenced in a study of cytomegalovirus exposure and HLA in healthy donors. The PCR contained 60 Vbeta and 13 Jbeta primers. Libraries were prepared by immunoSEQ multiplex PCR; TCRdb keeps only in-frame clonotypes and omits some of them. The table lists fewer than 80,000 clones, under 80% of them singletons, with 6.9% in the top ten. The sample comprised PBMCs. These receptors were obtained from a woman aged 50 to 60 in good health and CMV-seropositive.

Concerning this clone itself: An end of the junction does not agree with germline; a read error may underlie this. The chain links TRBV7-9 to TRBJ1-1; D call uncertain. Germline CDR1 reads SEHNR; CDR2 reads FQNEAQ (reference sequence). This CDR3 contains 17 residues. CDR3 nucleotide sequence: TGTTCCAGCAGCTTACCTTGGGCAGATCTTATGAACACTGAAGCTTTCTTT. Translating gives CSSSLPWADLMNTEAFF.

CDR3 sequence reads: CAVTSGSSTDTQYF. Written as DNA, the CDR3 is TGTGCCGTCACTAGCGGCTCTAGCACAGATACGCAGTATTTT. The chain couples TRBV10-3 to TRBJ2-3; 8 nucleotides agree with TRBD2. After removal of 11 bases from V and 0 bases from J, the junction contained 7 bases not matched to a gene. There are 14 residues in the CDR3. CDR1 ENHRY and CDR2 SYGVKD come from the germline V gene.

The chain couples TRBV5-6 to TRBJ1-5; TRBD1 is a possible D gene (6 bases). V gave up 3 bases and J gave up 3 bases, with 16 bases separating them. Per the germline V gene, CDR1 is SGHDT and CDR2 is YYEEEE. The CDR3 is made up of 16 amino acids. In DNA, the CDR3 is TGTGCCAGCAGCTCCCTATCCGGGACACCCAATCAGCCCCAGCATTTT. It translates to CASSSLSGTPNQPQHF. Variable domain in full (rest from reference TRBV5-6 and TRBJ1-5): DAGVTQSPTHLIKTRGQQVTLRCSPKSGHDTVSWYQQALGQGPQFIFQYYEEEERQRGNFPDRFSGHQFPNYSSELNVNALLLGDSALYLCASSSLSGTPNQPQHFGDGTRLSIL.

About this clone itself: It is likely a read error, because the conserved phenylalanine at the end of the CDR3 is missing. The chain has TRBV13 and TRBJ1-2, with D possibly being TRBD1 (6 bases). Looked up from germline, CDR1 is PRHDT and CDR2 is FYEKMQ (reference sequence). The CDR3 covers 13 residues. V lost 1 base, J lost 7 bases, and 10 bases lay in between. CDR3 sequence (DNA): TGTGCCAGCAGCTTAGAGGGGGGGAGTGGCTACACCCTC. Its translation is CASSLEGGSGYTL.

The rearrangement uses TRBV7-2 and TRBJ1-4; 10 bases are a match to TRBD1. Germline V gene lookup returns CDR1 SGHTA and CDR2 FQGNSA. CDR3 length equals 14 residues. J lost 8 bases, V lost 4 bases, and 4 bases had no gene match. Here the CDR3 reads CASSSDRGREKLFF. The CDR3 region has the DNA TGTGCCAGCAGCTCGGACAGGGGGAGAGAAAAACTGTTTTTT.

The rearrangement joins TRBV4-2 to TRBJ2-3; D call uncertain. V lost 1 base to trimming and J lost 5 bases, with 7 bases between them. This CDR3 has 13 amino acids. Germline V CDR1 and CDR2: LGHNA, YNFKEQ. The CDR3 nucleotides read TGTGCCAGCAGCCAAGGAGATAGAGATACGCAGTATTTT. Protein: CASSQGDRDTQYF.

Details on this clone: One end of the junction does not line up with germline, which may come from a read error. V gene TRBV18 combines with J gene TRBJ2-7, with 10 bases fitting TRBD1. Germline-derived CDR1 and CDR2 are KGHSH and LQKENI. The CDR3 consists of 15 residues. The CDR3 nucleotides read TGTGCCAGCTCATCGGGACAGGGGAGGACCTACAAGCAGTACTTC. As protein: CASSSGQGRTYKQYF.

In its sample, this clone was seen a few times. The V call is TRBV6-4, the J call TRBJ2-2, with a weak D call TRBD1 (5 bases). This CDR3 contains 15 residues. Per germline, CDR1 MRHNA and CDR2 SNTAGT. The V and J ends lost 3 bases and 0 bases respectively, with 8 bases between them. CDR3 nucleotides: TGTGCCAGCAGTGAGCAGGGCGCGAACACCGGGGAGCTGTTTTTT. The encoded protein is CASSEQGANTGELFF.

The V gene is TRBV7-2, the J gene TRBJ2-1; no reliable D call. From germline, CDR1 is SGHTA and CDR2 FQGNSA. Between the trimmed V and J ends, which lost 5 bases and 5 bases, there was a span of 10 bases. This CDR3 contains 13 residues. The DNA of the CDR3 is TGTGCCAGCAGCCCCCGGGTCGACAATGAGCAGTTCTTC. It translates to CASSPRVDNEQFF.

The chain links TRBV6-5 to TRBJ2-7; weak D call: TRBD2 (6 bases). The CDR3 extends over 16 amino acids. Trimming removed 2 bases from V and 3 bases from J, with 17 bases in between. CDR1 MNHEY and CDR2 SVGAGI come from the germline V gene. CDR3 protein: CASSYHQSAGIYEQYF. CDR3 DNA sequence: TGTGCCAGCAGTTACCATCAATCAGCGGGCATCTACGAGCAGTACTTC.

CDR3 sequence reads: CAREPGTGNTEAFF. CDR3 nucleotides: TGTGCCAGAGAACCCGGGACAGGGAACACTGAAGCTTTCTTT. The chain is built from TRBV2 and TRBJ1-1, with TRBD1 identical over 8 bases. Germline CDR1 SNHLY, CDR2 FYNNEI. V was clipped by 9 bases and J by 1 base; unmatched bases: 7. This CDR3 comprises 14 residues.

This chain links TRBV18 with TRBJ1-2, with D uncertain. CDR1 KGHSH and CDR2 LQKENI come from the germline V gene. The V and J ends lost 2 bases and 3 bases respectively, with 10 bases between them. The CDR3 spans 14 residues. CDR3 sequence (DNA): TGTGCCAGCTCACCAGGCCGCTTGGACTATGGCTACACCTTC. Its translation is CASSPGRLDYGYTF. Combining the CDR3 with reference TRBV18 and TRBJ1-2 gives the whole variable domain NAGVMQNPRHLVRRRGQEARLRCSPMKGHSHVYWYRQLPEEGLKFMVYLQKENIIDESGMPKERFSAEFPKEGPSILRIQQVVRGDSAAYFCASSPGRLDYGYTFGSGTRLTVV.

This clone is a singleton in its sample. The chain couples TRBV5-1 to TRBJ2-3, with 7 nucleotides matching TRBD1. V was pared by 0 bases and J by 2 bases, with 12 bases of the junction left unmatched. Germline CDR1 and CDR2: SGHRS and YFSETQ. CDR3 length: 18 amino acids. CDR3 region: CASSLVVRGKGATDTQYF. In nucleotides, the CDR3 is TGCGCCAGCAGCTTGGTCGTAAGGGGGAAGGGGGCCACAGATACGCAGTATTTT. The full variable domain, rest sourced from reference TRBV5-1 and TRBJ2-3, is KAGVTQTPRYLIKTRGQQVTLSCSPISGHRSVSWYQQTPGQGLQFLFEYFSETQRNKGNFPGRFSGRQFSNSRSEMNVSTLELGDSALYLCASSLVVRGKGATDTQYFGPGTRLTVL.

V gene TRBV28 combines with J gene TRBJ2-7; D is perhaps TRBD2 (6 bases). CDR1 and CDR2 (germline): MDHEN, SYDVKM. This CDR3 comprises 12 residues. V was trimmed by 6 bases and J by 6 bases, leaving 12 bases between them. CDR3 in DNA: TGTGCCAGCAGGAAAAAGGGAGGCGAGCAGTACGTC. Its protein is CASRKKGGEQYV.

This rearrangement joins TRBV4-1 to TRBJ2-5, with 9 bases matching TRBD2. Losses at the gene ends were 4 bases for V and 2 bases for J; bases not matched to a gene: 2. Per germline, CDR1 MGHRA and CDR2 YSYEKL. The CDR3 spans 14 residues. The CDR3 region is CASSPSGAQETQYF. As DNA, the CDR3 is TGCGCCAGCAGCCCTAGCGGGGCGCAAGAGACCCAGTACTTC.

V gene TRBV7-6 combines with J gene TRBJ2-7, with D possibly being TRBD1 (6 bases). CDR3 length: 16 amino acids. Per the germline V gene, CDR1 is SGHVS and CDR2 is FNYEAQ. V gave up 4 bases and J gave up 2 bases, with 18 bases separating them. CDR3: CASSSIEWDNPYEQYF. CDR3 nucleotides: TGTGCCAGCAGCTCCATTGAATGGGACAACCCCTACGAGCAGTACTTC.

The chain links TRBV7-3 to TRBJ2-3; D remains unclear. Germline V gene lookup returns CDR1 SGHTA and CDR2 FQGTGA. This CDR3 spans 14 amino acids. Trimming took 4 bases from V and 6 from J, leaving 14 bases between them. The CDR3 reads CASSYNQRPDTQYF. CDR3 bases: TGTGCCAGCAGCTACAACCAGCGTCCGGATACGCAGTATTTT.

The rearrangement joins TRBV13 to TRBJ1-3; TRBD1 matches at 9 bases. This CDR3 has 13 amino acids. CDR1 PRHDT and CDR2 FYEKMQ come from the germline V gene (reference sequence). Germline trimming cut 5 bases from V and 8 bases from J; bases unmatched to any gene: 4. The DNA for the CDR3 is TGTGCCAGCAGCCAGGGACAGGGTGACACCATATATTTT. Translation: CASSQGQGDTIYF. Based on the CDR3 plus reference TRBV13 and TRBJ1-3, the full variable domain is AAGVIQSPRHLIKEKRETATLKCYPIPRHDTVYWYQQGPGQDPQFLISFYEKMQSDKGSIPDRFSAQQFSDYHSELNMSSLELGDSALYFCASSQGQGDTIYFGEGSWLTVV.

Here the CDR3 DNA reads TGTGCCATCAGTGATTTAGGGGGGGGCGCCGGTGGCTACACCTTC. This codes for CAISDLGGGAGGYTF. The chain is built from TRBV10-3 and TRBJ1-2; D possibly corresponds to TRBD1 (6 bases). Germline loops: CDR1 ENHRY, CDR2 SYGVKD. This CDR3 spans 15 amino acids. V dropped 3 bases and J dropped 7 bases, with 18 bases sitting between them.

This clone showed up just a few times. The J gene is TRBJ1-1, the V gene TRBV19, with D hard to call. CDR1 LNHDA and CDR2 SQIVND come from the germline V gene (reference sequence). The CDR3 runs 13 residues. V was pared by 5 bases and J by 4 bases, with 11 bases between. The chain's CDR3 is CASSLQSGTEAFF. DNA of the CDR3: TGTGCCAGTAGTCTCCAATCGGGCACTGAAGCTTTCTTT.

CDR3 amino acids: CASSPVNGVGTDTQYF. The CDR3 DNA reads TGTGCCAGCTCACCCGTCAACGGGGTAGGCACAGATACGCAGTATTTT. The chain uses TRBV18 and TRBJ2-3; TRBD2 is a possible D gene (5 bases). The CDR3 has 16 amino acids. The ends were cut back, 3 bases at V and 1 base at J, with 14 bases in the middle. The germline V gene encodes CDR1 KGHSH and CDR2 LQKENI.

The chain links TRBV7-9 to TRBJ1-4, with D unresolved. V was clipped by 0 bases and J by 0 bases, with 11 bases between them. There are 17 residues in the CDR3. The germline CDR1 and CDR2 sequences are SEHNR and FQNEAQ (reference sequence). The CDR3 is CASSLAGRIATNEKLFF. In DNA, the CDR3 is TGTGCCAGCAGCTTAGCAGGCAGGATTGCAACTAATGAAAAACTGTTTTTT.

This CDR3 is CASSFRGQTNEKLFF. CDR3 nucleotide sequence: TGTGCCAGCAGTTTCAGGGGGCAGACTAATGAAAAACTGTTTTTT. The chain combines TRBV27 with TRBJ1-4; 8 bases align to TRBD1. Germline CDR1 MNHEY, CDR2 SMNVEV (reference sequence). The CDR3 is 15 residues long. The V gene end was trimmed by 3 bases and the J gene end by 2 bases; junction bases not matched to a gene: 2. The full variable domain, rest sourced from reference TRBV27 and TRBJ1-4, is EAQVTQNPRYLITVTGKKLTVTCSQNMNHEYMSWYRQDPGLGLRQIYYSMNVEVTDKGDVPEGYKVSRKEKRNFPLILESPSPNQTSLYFCASSFRGQTNEKLFFGSGTQLSVL.

The chain joins TRBV2 to TRBJ2-1; possibly TRBD1 for D (6 bases). Germline V gene data show CDR1 as SNHLY and CDR2 as FYNNEI. V was cut by 9 bases and J by 0 bases, with 12 bases left in between. This CDR3 is built from 14 residues. The CDR3 protein is CARDTGSSYNEQFF. For the CDR3, the DNA is TGTGCCAGAGACACAGGGAGCTCCTACAATGAGCAGTTCTTC. The full variable domain, completed using reference TRBV2 and TRBJ2-1, is EPEVTQTPSHQVTQMGQEVILRCVPISNHLYFYWYRQILGQKVEFLVSFYNNEISEKSEIFDDQFSVERPDGSNFTLKIRSTKLEDSAMYFCARDTGSSYNEQFFGPGTRLTVL.